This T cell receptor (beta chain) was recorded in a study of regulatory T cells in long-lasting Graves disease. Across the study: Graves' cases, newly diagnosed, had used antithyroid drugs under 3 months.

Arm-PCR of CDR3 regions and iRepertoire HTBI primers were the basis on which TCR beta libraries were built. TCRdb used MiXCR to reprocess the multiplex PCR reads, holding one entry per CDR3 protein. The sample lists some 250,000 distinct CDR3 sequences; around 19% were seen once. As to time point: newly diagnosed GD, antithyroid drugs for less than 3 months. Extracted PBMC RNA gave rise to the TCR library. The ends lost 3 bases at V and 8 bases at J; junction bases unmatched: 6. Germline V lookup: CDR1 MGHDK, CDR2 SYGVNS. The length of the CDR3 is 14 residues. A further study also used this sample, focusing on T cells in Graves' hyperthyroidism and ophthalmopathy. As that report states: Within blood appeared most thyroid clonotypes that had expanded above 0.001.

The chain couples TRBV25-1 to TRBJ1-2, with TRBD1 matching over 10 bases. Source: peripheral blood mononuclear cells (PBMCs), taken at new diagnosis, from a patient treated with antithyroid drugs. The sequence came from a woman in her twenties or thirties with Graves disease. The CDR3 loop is CASSETGGAGGYTF. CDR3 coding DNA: TGTGCCAGCAGTGAGACAGGGGGCGCGGGAGGCTACACCTTC.